Here is one T cell receptor beta chain with its context. The V gene's germline CDR1 is MNHNS and CDR2 SASEGT. The CDR3 has 16 residues. The germline V and J ends were trimmed by 8 bases and 2 bases, with 18 bases remaining between them. This sample was included in a study of metastatic and nonmetastatic thyroid tumors. Original methodology: A classifier of distant metastasis in papillary thyroid cancer was built from CDR3 differences (across clinicopathological groups). MiXCR re-clonotyped the PCR reads for TCRdb. What appears here as the V and J calls and clone size reflects TCRdb's work, not the paper's. Seen here are roughly 19,000 clones, approximately 40% observed once, and the top ten hold roughly 26%. No treatment had been given to any patient before thyroid surgery.

The sample consisted of tumor tissue. The source is a female donor with papillary thyroid cancer or a benign thyroid nodule (not recorded which). Some clones in this sample may be carry-over from other donors' samples. This sequence joins TRBV6-1 and TRBJ2-2; no firm D call. CDR3 sequence: CASERSADLNTGELFF. The CDR3 nucleotides are TGTGCCAGCGAAAGGTCGGCAGATCTAAACACCGGGGAGCTGTTTTTT.